The clone carrying this T cell receptor (beta chain) was seen many times. This sample was taken from a study of T cells in Graves' hyperthyroidism and ophthalmopathy. TCR beta CDR3 region amplification was performed from RNA transcripts. HTBI primers were employed in a first-round RT-PCR of the TCR CDR3. TCRdb reprocessed the multiplex PCR reads via MiXCR and lists one record per CDR3 protein. The table records roughly 150,000 distinct CDR3 sequences, over 8% of them present only once. Germline trimming cut 6 bases from V and 6 bases from J; bases unmatched to any gene: 14. Germline lookup yields CDR1 SNHLY and CDR2 FYNNEI. The CDR3 length is 15 residues.

The sequence was collected from a woman between 18 and 29 years old with Graves' hyperthyroidism that later progressed to Graves' ophthalmopathy. Sequencing was performed on blood. J is TRBJ2-7 and V is TRBV2; TRBD1 matches 7 bases. This CDR3 reads CASRATGAAVREQYF. DNA of the CDR3: TGTGCCAGCAGAGCTACAGGGGCCGCGGTTCGCGAGCAGTACTTC.